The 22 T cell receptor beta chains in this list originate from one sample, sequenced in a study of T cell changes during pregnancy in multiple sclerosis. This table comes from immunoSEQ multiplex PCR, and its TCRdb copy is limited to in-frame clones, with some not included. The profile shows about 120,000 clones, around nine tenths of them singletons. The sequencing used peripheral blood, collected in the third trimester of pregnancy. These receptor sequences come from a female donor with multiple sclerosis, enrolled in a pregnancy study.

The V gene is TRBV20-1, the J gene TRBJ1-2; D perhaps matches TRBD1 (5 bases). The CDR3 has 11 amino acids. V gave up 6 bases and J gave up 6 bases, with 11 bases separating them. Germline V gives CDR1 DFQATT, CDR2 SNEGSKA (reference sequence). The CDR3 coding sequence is TGCAGTGCGAGCCGGGGGGATGGCTACACCTTC. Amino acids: CSASRGDGYTF.

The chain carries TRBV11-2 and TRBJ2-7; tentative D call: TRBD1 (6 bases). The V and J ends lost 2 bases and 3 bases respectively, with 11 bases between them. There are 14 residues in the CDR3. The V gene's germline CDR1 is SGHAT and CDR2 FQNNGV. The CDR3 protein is CASSLLRGGYEQYF. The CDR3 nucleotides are TGTGCCAGCAGCTTATTGAGAGGGGGCTACGAGCAGTACTTC. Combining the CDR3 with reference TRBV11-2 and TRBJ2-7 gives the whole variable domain EAGVAQSPRYKIIEKRQSVAFWCNPISGHATLYWYQQILGQGPKLLIQFQNNGVVDDSQLPKDRFSAERLKGVDSTLKIQPAKLEDSAVYLCASSLLRGGYEQYFGPGTRLTVT.

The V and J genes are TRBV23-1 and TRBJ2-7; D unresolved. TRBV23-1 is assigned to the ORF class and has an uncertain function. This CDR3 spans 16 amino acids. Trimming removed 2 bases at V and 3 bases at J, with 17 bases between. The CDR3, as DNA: TGCGCCAGCAGTCAAGATGAAGCAGGCCTGAACTACGAGCAGTACTTC. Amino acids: CASSQDEAGLNYEQYF.

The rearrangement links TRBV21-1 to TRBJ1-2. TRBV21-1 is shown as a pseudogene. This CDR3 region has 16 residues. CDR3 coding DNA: TGTGCCAGCAGCAATCGGCCGGGGGGAAGCCAATGTGGCTACACCTTC. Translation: CASSNRPGGSQCGYTF.

CDR3 sequence (DNA): TGTGCCAGCAACCGAGATTCAGGCTATAGCAATCAGCCCCAGCATTTT. This encodes CASNRDSGYSNQPQHF. The chain carries TRBV2 and TRBJ1-5; D is uncertain. This CDR3 comprises 16 residues. With 7 bases removed from V and 0 bases from J, the gap between germline ends came to 16 bases. Germline CDR1 and CDR2: SNHLY and FYNNEI.

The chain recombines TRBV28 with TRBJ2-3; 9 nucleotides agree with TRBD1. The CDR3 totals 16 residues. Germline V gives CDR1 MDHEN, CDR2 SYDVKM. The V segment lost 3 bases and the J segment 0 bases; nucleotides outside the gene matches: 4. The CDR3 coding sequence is TGTGCCAGCAGTTTTAGACAGGGGGTTAGCACAGATACGCAGTATTTT. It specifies CASSFRQGVSTDTQYF.

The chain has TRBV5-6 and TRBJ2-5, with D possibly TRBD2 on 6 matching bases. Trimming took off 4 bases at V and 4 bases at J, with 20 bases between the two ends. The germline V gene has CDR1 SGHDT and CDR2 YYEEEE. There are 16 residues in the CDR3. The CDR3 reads CASSRERGGGRETQYF. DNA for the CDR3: TGTGCCAGCAGCCGCGAACGGGGAGGAGGTCGAGAGACCCAGTACTTC.

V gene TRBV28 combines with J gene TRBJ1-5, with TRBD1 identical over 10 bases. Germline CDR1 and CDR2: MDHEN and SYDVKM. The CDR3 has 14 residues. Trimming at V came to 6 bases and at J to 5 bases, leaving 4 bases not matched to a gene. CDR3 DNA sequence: TGTGCCAGCAGAATGGGACAGGGGTATCAGCCCCAGCATTTT. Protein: CASRMGQGYQPQHF.

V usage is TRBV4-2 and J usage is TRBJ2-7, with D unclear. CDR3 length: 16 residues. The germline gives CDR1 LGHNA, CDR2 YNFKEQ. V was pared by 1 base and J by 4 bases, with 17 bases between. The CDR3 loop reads CASSQVTSLGSYEQYF. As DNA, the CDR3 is TGTGCCAGCAGCCAAGTGACATCCCTTGGCAGTTACGAGCAGTACTTC.

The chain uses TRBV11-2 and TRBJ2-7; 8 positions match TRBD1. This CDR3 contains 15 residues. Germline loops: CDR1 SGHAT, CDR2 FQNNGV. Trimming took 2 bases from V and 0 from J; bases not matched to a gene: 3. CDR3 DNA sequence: TGTGCCAGCAGCTTATGGACAGGGAGCTCCTACGAGCAGTACTTC. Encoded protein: CASSLWTGSSYEQYF.

The CDR3 DNA reads as TGCGCCAGCAGTGCCGAACTAGGGACTTTTCAAGAGACCCAGTACTTC. This translates into CASSAELGTFQETQYF. The chain recombines TRBV10-1 with TRBJ2-5; D is possibly TRBD2 (6 bases). The V and J ends lost 4 bases and 2 bases respectively, with 17 bases between them. This CDR3 comprises 16 residues. Germline lookup yields CDR1 WNHNN and CDR2 SYGVQD (reference sequence).

The CDR3 sequence: CASSLAAGREQYF. The CDR3 DNA reads TGCGCCAGCAGCTTGGCTGCGGGGAGGGAGCAGTACTTC. The chain joins TRBV5-1 to TRBJ2-7; TRBD2 is a possible D gene (6 bases). CDR1 and CDR2 from the germline V gene are SGHRS and YFSETQ. Trimming stripped 0 bases from V and 7 bases from J, with 11 bases between. This CDR3 contains 13 residues.

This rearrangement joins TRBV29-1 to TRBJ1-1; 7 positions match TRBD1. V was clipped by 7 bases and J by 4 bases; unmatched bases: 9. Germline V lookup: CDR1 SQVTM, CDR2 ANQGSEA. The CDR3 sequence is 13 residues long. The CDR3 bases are TGCAGCGCGGGACAGCACCGAGGCACTGAAGCTTTCTTT. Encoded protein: CSAGQHRGTEAFF.

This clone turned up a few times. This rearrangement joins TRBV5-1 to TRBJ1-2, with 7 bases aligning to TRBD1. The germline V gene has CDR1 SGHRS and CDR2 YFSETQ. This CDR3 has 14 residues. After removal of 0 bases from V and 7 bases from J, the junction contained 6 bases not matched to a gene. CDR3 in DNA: TGCGCCAGCAGCTTGGGACAGGGCCTTCTTGGCTACACCTTC. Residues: CASSLGQGLLGYTF.

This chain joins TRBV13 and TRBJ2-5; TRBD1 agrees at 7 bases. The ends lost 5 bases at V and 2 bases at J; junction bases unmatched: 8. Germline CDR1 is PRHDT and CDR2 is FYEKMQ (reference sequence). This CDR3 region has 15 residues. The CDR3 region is CASSRGRGPQETQYF. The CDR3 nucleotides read TGTGCCAGCAGCCGCGGAAGGGGGCCGCAAGAGACCCAGTACTTC.

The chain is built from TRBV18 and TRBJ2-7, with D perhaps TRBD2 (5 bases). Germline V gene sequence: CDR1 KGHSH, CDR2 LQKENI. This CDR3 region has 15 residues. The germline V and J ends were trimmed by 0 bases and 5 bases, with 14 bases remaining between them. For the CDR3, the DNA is TGTGCCAGCTCACCACCGTTGCCAGGAGGTAACGAGCAGTACTTC. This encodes CASSPPLPGGNEQYF.

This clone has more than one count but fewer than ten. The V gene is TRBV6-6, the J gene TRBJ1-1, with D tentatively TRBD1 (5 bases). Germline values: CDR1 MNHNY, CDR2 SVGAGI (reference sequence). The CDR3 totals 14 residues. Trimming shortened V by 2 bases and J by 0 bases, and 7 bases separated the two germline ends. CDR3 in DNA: TGTGCCAGCAGTTACAACAGGTTGAACACTGAAGCTTTCTTT. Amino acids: CASSYNRLNTEAFF.

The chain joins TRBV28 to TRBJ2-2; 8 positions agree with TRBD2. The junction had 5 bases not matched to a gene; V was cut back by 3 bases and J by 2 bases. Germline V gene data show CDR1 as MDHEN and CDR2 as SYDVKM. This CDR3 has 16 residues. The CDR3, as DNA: TGTGCCAGCAGTTTGGAGCGGGAGCATAACACCGGGGAGCTGTTTTTT. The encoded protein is CASSLEREHNTGELFF.

The CDR3 protein is CASSLIRTGELFF. CDR3 in DNA: TGCGCCAGCAGCTTGATCCGGACCGGGGAGCTGTTTTTT. This chain links TRBV5-1 with TRBJ2-2; D unresolved. The CDR3 contains 13 residues. V lost 1 base and J 5 bases, leaving 6 bases between the germline ends. CDR1 is SGHRS, CDR2 YFSETQ, per germline.

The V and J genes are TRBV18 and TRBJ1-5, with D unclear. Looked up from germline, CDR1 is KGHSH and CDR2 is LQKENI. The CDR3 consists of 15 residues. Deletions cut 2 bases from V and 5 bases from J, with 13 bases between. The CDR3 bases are TGTGCCAGCTCACCAGGGCCGGGAAAAGATCAGCCCCAGCATTTT. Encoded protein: CASSPGPGKDQPQHF.

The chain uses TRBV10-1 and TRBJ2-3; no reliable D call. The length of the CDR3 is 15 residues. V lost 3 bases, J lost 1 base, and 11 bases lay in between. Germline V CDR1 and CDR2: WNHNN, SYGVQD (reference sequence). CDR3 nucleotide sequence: TGCGCCAGCAGTGAAGACATACATCGCACAGATACGCAGTATTTT. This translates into CASSEDIHRTDTQYF.

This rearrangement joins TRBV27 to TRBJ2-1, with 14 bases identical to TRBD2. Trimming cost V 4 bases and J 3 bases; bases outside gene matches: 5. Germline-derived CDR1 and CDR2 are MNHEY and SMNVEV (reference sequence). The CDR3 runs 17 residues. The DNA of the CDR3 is TGTGCCAGCAGTTCTTCCGGGACTAGCGGGAGCTACAATGAGCAGTTCTTC. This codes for CASSSSGTSGSYNEQFF.